Listed here is a single TCR beta chain. Its specificity is not known. The sample comes from a study of healthy donors' naive CD4 and CD8 T cells. Germline V lookup: CDR1 ENHRY, CDR2 SYGVKD. V was pared by 4 bases and J by 5 bases, with 4 bases of the junction left unmatched. The CDR3 covers 13 residues. Study-level results: Bias from naive T cell homeostatic proliferation was not addressed. Bulk sequencing left alpha and beta chains unpaired. Naive CD4+ and CD8+ cells reportedly differed in usage of most V and J genes.

Each TCR library used around 500 ng of total RNA and a linear amplification protocol. Via MiXCR, TCRdb re-called the reads, giving one row per CDR3 protein. The sample includes around 200,000 distinct CDR3 sequences, about 76% of them seen just once. What was sequenced was naive CD4+ and CD8+ T cells sorted from blood, pooled from several donors. The TCR was taken from a pool of human donors in good health; the sample pools cells from several healthy donors. The gene calls are TRBV10-3 and TRBJ2-5; TRBD2 matches at 7 bases. CDR3 sequence (DNA): TGTGCCATCAGTGGGAGCGGGACGGAGACCCAGTACTTC. Protein sequence: CAISGSGTETQYF.